This T cell receptor beta chain is from a study of cytomegalovirus exposure and HLA in healthy donors. Study-level information: Prior work identified 120 million or so unique TCR beta sequences in 150 million to 200 million T cells. The study's findings and limits: A later analysis linked a missense DCLRE1C variant to TCR beta V- and J-gene trimming. The HLA-A and HLA-B alleles of most subjects were reportedly predicted accurately from TCR beta sequences.

V dropped 2 bases and J dropped 5 bases, with 18 bases sitting between them. This CDR3 has 16 amino acids. The germline V gene encodes CDR1 MNHEY and CDR2 SMNVEV (reference sequence). On this clone itself: Its specificity is not known.

Sampled while nominally healthy, donors likely had unrecorded immune exposures. The PCR was carried out with 60 Vbeta primers and 13 Jbeta primers. Assay used: immunoSEQ multiplex PCR; TCRdb lists only in-frame clones, some missing. Here the sample spans approximately 190,000 clones, about 77% being singletons. This clonotype was sampled from a woman between 25 and 40 years old in good health and CMV-seropositive. Sequenced sample: PBMCs. The chain couples TRBV27 to TRBJ2-5, with a weak D call TRBD1 (6 bases). The CDR3 nucleotides read TGTGCCAGCAGTTTACTATCGGGCAGGGGCCCTGAGACCCAGTACTTC. Protein product: CASSLLSGRGPETQYF.